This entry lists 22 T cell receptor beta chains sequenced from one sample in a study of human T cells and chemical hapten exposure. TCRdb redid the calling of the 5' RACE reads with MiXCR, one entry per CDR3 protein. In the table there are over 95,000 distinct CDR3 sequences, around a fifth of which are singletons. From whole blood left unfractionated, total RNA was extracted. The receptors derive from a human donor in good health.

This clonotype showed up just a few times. The CDR3 nucleotides are TGTGCCAGCAGTTTTACCCGGGGGGCGGGGGAAAAACTGTTTTTT. Translating it yields CASSFTRGAGEKLFF. The V gene is TRBV6-5, the J gene TRBJ1-4, with D maybe TRBD1 (6 bases). This CDR3 has 15 residues. V shed 4 bases and J shed 8 bases, with 17 bases lying between them. CDR1 is MNHEY and CDR2 is SVGAGI in the germline V gene.

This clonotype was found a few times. CDR3: CASSSETMNTEAFF. In DNA form, the CDR3 reads TGTGCCAGCAGCTCGGAGACAATGAACACTGAAGCTTTCTTT. The chain uses TRBV11-2 and TRBJ1-1; D uncertain. Trimming shortened V by 4 bases and J by 0 bases, and 9 bases separated the two germline ends. Germline loops: CDR1 SGHAT, CDR2 FQNNGV. The CDR3 is 14 residues long. The whole variable domain, filled in from reference TRBV11-2 and TRBJ1-1, reads EAGVAQSPRYKIIEKRQSVAFWCNPISGHATLYWYQQILGQGPKLLIQFQNNGVVDDSQLPKDRFSAERLKGVDSTLKIQPAKLEDSAVYLCASSSETMNTEAFFGQGTRLTVV.

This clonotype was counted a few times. As DNA, the CDR3 is TGTGCCACAAAGGGTATAGGACTAGCGGCCGGCGAGCAGTACTTC. This gives the protein CATKGIGLAAGEQYF. The V and J genes are TRBV27 and TRBJ2-7; 10 bases agree with TRBD2. CDR3 length: 15 residues. Unmatched junction bases numbered 15, after V lost 10 bases and J lost 6 bases. CDR1 and CDR2 (germline): MNHEY, SMNVEV (reference sequence).

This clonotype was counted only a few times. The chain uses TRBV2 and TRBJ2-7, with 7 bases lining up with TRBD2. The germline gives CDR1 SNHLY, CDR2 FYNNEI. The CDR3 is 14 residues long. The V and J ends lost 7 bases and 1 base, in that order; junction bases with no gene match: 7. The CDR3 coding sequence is TGTGCCAGCATATACCCTAGCGGTTCCTACGAGCAGTACTTC. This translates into CASIYPSGSYEQYF.

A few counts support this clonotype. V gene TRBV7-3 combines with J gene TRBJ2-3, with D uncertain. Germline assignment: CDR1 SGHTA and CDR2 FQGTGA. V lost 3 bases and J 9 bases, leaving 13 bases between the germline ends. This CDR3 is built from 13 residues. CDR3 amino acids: CASSLYAQETQYF. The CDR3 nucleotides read TGTGCCAGCAGCTTGTACGCCCAAGAGACGCAGTATTTT.

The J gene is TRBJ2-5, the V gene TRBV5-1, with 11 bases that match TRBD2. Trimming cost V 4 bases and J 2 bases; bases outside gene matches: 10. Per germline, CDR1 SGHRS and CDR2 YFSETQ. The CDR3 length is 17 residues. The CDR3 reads CASSQIPGLADQETQYF. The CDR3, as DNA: TGCGCCAGCAGCCAGATCCCGGGACTAGCGGATCAAGAGACCCAGTACTTC.

The CDR3 DNA reads TGTGCCAGTACCCACGGGTCGGTCCCCTATGGCTACACCTTC. Its protein is CASTHGSVPYGYTF. V is TRBV19 and J is TRBJ1-2; unclear D gene. In germline, CDR1 is LNHDA, CDR2 SQIVND (reference sequence). Between the trimmed V and J ends, which lost 7 bases and 4 bases, there was a span of 16 bases. This CDR3 spans 14 amino acids. Filled out from reference TRBV19 and TRBJ1-2, the complete variable domain reads DGGITQSPKYLFRKEGQNVTLSCEQNLNHDAMYWYRQDPGQGLRLIYYSQIVNDFQKGDIAEGYSVSREKKESFPLTVTSAQKNPTAFYLCASTHGSVPYGYTFGSGTRLTVV.

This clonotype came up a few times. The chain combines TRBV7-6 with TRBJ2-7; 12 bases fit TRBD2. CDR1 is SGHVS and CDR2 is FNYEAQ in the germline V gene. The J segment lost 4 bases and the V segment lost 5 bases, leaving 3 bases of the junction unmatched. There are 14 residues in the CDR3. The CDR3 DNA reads TGTGCCAGCAGCGCTGGGACTAGCGGGTACGAGCAGTACTTC. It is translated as CASSAGTSGYEQYF.

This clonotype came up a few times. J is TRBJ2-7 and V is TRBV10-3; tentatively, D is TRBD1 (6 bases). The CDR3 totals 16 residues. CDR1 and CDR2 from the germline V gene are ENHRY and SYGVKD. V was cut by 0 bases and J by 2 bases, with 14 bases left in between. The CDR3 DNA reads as TGTGCCATCAGTGAGTCGGTCGGGACAACAGCCTACGAGCAGTACTTC. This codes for CAISESVGTTAYEQYF.

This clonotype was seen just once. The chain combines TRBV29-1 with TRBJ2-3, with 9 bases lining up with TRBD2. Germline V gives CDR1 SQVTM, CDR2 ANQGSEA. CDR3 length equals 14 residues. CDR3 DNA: TGCAGTCAAACTAGCGGGTCTAGCACAGATACGCAGTATTTT. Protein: CSQTSGSSTDTQYF.

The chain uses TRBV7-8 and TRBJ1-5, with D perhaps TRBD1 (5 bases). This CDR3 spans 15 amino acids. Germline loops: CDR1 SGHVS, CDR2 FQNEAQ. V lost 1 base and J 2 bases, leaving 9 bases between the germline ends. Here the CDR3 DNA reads TGTGCCAGCAGCTTAGGAGGGGTGGGCAATCAGCCCCAGCATTTT. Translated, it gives CASSLGGVGNQPQHF.

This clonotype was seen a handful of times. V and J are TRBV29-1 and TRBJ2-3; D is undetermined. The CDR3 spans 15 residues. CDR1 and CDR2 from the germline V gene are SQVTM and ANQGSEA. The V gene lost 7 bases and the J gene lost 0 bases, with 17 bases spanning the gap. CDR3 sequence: CSAPNLGQSTDTQYF. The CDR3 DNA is TGCAGCGCCCCTAACCTGGGCCAAAGCACAGATACGCAGTATTTT.

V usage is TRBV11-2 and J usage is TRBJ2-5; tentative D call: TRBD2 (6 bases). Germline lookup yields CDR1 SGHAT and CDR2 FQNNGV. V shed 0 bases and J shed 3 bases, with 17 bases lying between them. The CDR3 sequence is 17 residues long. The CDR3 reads CASSLETGEVLKETQYF. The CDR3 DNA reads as TGTGCCAGCAGCTTAGAAACGGGAGAAGTTCTTAAAGAGACCCAGTACTTC.

In nucleotides, the CDR3 is TGTGCCAGCAGTCCCACAGGGCGCCGGGAGACCCAGTACTTC. Protein sequence: CASSPTGRRETQYF. The V and J genes are TRBV6-2 or TRBV6-3 and TRBJ2-5; D is perhaps TRBD1 (6 bases). The CDR3 spans 14 residues. The germline CDR1 and CDR2 sequences are MNHEY and SVGEGT. The V end lost 5 bases, the J end lost 5 bases, and 15 bases lay between the germline ends.

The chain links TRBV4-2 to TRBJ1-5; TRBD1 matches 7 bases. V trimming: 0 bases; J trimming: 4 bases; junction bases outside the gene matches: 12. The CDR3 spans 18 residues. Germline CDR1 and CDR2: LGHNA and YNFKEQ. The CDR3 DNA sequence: TGTGCCAGCAGCCAAGATAGGGCGGGGGCAGGGGGTAATCAGCCCCAGCATTTT. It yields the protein CASSQDRAGAGGNQPQHF.

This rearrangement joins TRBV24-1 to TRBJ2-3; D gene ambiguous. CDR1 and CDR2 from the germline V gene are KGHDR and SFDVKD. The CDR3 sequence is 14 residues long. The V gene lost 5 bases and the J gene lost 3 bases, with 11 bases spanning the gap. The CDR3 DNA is TGTGCCACCAGTGGGCCTTTCTCAACAGATACGCAGTATTTT. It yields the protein CATSGPFSTDTQYF.

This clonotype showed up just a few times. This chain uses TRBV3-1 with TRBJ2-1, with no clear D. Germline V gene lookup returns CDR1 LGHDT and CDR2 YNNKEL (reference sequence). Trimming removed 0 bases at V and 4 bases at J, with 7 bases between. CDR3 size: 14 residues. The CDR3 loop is CASSQENGYNEQFF. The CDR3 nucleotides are TGTGCCAGCAGCCAAGAAAACGGTTACAATGAGCAGTTCTTC.

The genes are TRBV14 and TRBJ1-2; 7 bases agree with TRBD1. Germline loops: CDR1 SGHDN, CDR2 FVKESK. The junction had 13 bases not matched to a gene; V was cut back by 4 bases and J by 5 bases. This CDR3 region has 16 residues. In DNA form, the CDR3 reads TGTGCCAGCAGCCCTCAGAGGGGGCATCAAGGGTATGGCTACACCTTC. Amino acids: CASSPQRGHQGYGYTF.

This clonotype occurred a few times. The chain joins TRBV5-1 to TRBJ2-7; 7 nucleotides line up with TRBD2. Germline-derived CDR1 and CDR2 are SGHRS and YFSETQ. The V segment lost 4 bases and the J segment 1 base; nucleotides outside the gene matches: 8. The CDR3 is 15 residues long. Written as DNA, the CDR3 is TGCGCCAGCAGCCCGAGCGGGAAATTATCCTACGAGCAGTACTTC. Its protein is CASSPSGKLSYEQYF. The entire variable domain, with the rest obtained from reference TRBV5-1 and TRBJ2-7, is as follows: KAGVTQTPRYLIKTRGQQVTLSCSPISGHRSVSWYQQTPGQGLQFLFEYFSETQRNKGNFPGRFSGRQFSNSRSEMNVSTLELGDSALYLCASSPSGKLSYEQYFGPGTRLTVT.

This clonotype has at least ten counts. The CDR3 DNA reads TGCAGCGTTGCGGACAGGGGAGGACAGCCCCAGCATTTT. It codes for CSVADRGGQPQHF. The J gene is TRBJ1-5, the V gene TRBV29-1, with 9 positions matching TRBD1. The trim removed 4 bases at V and 7 bases at J, leaving 5 bases unmatched. Germline V lookup: CDR1 SQVTM, CDR2 ANQGSEA. There are 13 residues in the CDR3. The whole variable domain, remainder taken from reference TRBV29-1 and TRBJ1-5, is SAVISQKPSRDICQRGTSLTIQCQVDSQVTMMFWYRQQPGQSLTLIATANQGSEATYESGFVIDKFPISRPNLTFSTLTVSNMSPEDSSIYLCSVADRGGQPQHFGDGTRLSIL.

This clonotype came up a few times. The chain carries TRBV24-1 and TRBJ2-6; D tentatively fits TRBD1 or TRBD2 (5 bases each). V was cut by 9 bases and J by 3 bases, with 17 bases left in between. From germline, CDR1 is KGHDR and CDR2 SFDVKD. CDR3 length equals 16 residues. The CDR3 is CATSRGPSVGANVLTF. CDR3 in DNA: TGTGCCACCTCCCGGGGCCCATCTGTTGGGGCCAACGTCCTGACTTTC.

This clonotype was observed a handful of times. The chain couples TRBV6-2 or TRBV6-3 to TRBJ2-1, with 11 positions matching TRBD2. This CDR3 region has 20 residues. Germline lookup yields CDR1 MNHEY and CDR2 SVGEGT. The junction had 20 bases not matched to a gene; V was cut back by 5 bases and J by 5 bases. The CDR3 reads CASSAHPLAGVGPGHNEQFF. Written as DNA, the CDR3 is TGTGCCAGCAGTGCTCACCCACTAGCGGGGGTGGGTCCCGGCCACAATGAGCAGTTCTTC.